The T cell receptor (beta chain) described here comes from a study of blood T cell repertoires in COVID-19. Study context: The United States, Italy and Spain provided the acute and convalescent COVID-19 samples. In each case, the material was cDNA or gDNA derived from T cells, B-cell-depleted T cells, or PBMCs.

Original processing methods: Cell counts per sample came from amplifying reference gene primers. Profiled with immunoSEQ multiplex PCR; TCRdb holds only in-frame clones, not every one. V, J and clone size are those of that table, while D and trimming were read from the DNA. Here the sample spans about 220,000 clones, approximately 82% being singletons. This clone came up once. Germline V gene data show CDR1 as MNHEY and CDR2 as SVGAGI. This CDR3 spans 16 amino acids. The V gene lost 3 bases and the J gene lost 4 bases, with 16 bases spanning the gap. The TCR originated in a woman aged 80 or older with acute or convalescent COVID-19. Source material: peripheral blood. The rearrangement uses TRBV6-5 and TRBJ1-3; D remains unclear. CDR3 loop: CASSYERSGFGNTIYF. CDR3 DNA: TGTGCCAGCAGTTATGAAAGGTCAGGATTCGGAAACACCATATATTTT.